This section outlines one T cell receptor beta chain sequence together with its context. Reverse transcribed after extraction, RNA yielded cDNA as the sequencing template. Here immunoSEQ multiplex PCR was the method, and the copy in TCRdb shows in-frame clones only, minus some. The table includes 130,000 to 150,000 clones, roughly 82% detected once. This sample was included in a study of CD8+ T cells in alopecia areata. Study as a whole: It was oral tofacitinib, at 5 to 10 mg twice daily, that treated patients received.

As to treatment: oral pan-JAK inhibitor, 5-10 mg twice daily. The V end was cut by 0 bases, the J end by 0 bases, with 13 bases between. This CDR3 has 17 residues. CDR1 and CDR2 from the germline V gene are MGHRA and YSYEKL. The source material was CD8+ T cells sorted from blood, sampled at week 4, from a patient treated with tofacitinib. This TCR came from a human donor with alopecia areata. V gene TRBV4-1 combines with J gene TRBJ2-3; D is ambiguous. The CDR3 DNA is TGCGCCAGCAGCCAAGATAGGGCCACTTATAGCACAGATACGCAGTATTTT. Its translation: CASSQDRATYSTDTQYF.